The clone carrying this TCR beta chain appeared many times. Its antigen remains unidentified. The source of the sample is a study of early T cells in non-severe SARS-CoV-2 infection. Study findings and constraints: The matching step, a VDJdb search, favored anti-spike CD8 responses and missed private and CD4 specificities.

Researchers tagged individual cDNA molecules with unique molecular identifiers. One entry per CDR3 protein results from TCRdb running MiXCR on the 5' RACE reads. There are under 60,000 distinct CDR3 sequences in the sample; approximately 8% occur only once, and approximately 4.6% lies in the top ten. Germline V gene sequence: CDR1 MNHNS, CDR2 SASEGT. The CDR3 length is 15 residues. With 7 bases removed from V and 7 bases from J, the gap between germline ends came to 20 bases. The chain uses TRBV6-1 and TRBJ1-5; tentative D call: TRBD1 (6 bases). Sequencing was performed on whole blood. This clonotype originated in an adult who was a healthcare worker with PCR-confirmed SARS-CoV-2 infection or an uninfected control (not recorded which). CDR3 sequence reads: CASIQKNRDGQPQHF. Written as DNA, the CDR3 is TGTGCCAGCATTCAAAAGAACAGGGATGGACAGCCCCAGCATTTT.